A single sample is the source of the 28 T cell receptor beta chains below, sequenced in a study of blood T cell repertoires in COVID-19. Sequenced by immunoSEQ multiplex PCR; TCRdb stores in-frame clones only, minus some. The data contain 130,000 to 150,000 clones, roughly 88% of them singletons. Sample: peripheral blood. Every receptor here comes from a man aged 65 to 79 with acute or convalescent COVID-19.

In its sample, this clone was seen a few times. The chain carries TRBV27 and TRBJ1-2; maybe TRBD1 (5 bases). Looked up from germline, CDR1 is MNHEY and CDR2 is SMNVEV (reference sequence). The CDR3 covers 14 residues. Trimming left V 6 bases short and J 4 bases short, with 15 bases between. For the CDR3, the DNA is TGTGCCAGCAGCGGTTGGCAGGGAAGCTATGGCTACACCTTC. Residues: CASSGWQGSYGYTF.

The chain combines TRBV7-9 with TRBJ1-1, with a weak D call TRBD1 (5 bases). Germline V lookup: CDR1 SEHNR, CDR2 FQNEAQ (reference sequence). V was cut by 5 bases and J by 1 base, with 11 bases left in between. CDR3 length: 14 amino acids. The CDR3 spells CASSPSTGNTEAFF. CDR3 coding DNA: TGTGCCAGCAGCCCGTCTACAGGGAACACTGAAGCTTTCTTT.

The chain links TRBV28 to TRBJ2-3, with 7 bases aligning to TRBD2. Germline CDR1 and CDR2: MDHEN and SYDVKM. This CDR3 is 14 amino acids long. The V and J ends lost 5 bases and 6 bases, in that order; junction bases with no gene match: 8. CDR3 nucleotide sequence: TGTGCCAGCAGTCAGGGCGGGAGTACGGATACGCAGTATTTT. Protein sequence: CASSQGGSTDTQYF.

The chain employs TRBV6-5 and TRBJ1-4; tentative D call: TRBD1 (6 bases). The CDR3 covers 14 residues. CDR1 is MNHEY, CDR2 SVGAGI, per germline. V dropped 6 bases and J dropped 4 bases, with 12 bases sitting between them. CDR3 residues: CASSSGQFNEKLFF. In DNA, the CDR3 is TGTGCCAGCAGCTCTGGACAGTTTAATGAAAAACTGTTTTTT.

The chain carries TRBV6-5 and TRBJ1-1; TRBD1 might be the D (6 bases). CDR3 length equals 13 residues. The germline gives CDR1 MNHEY, CDR2 SVGAGI. V was pared by 7 bases and J by 2 bases, with 11 bases between. The CDR3 coding sequence is TGTGCCAGCAATCAGGGGAGAAACACTGAAGCTTTCTTT. Translating gives CASNQGRNTEAFF.

The chain combines TRBV25-1 with TRBJ1-4; the match to TRBD1 covers 10 bases. Per germline, CDR1 MGHDK and CDR2 SYGVNS. V shed 5 bases, J shed 9 bases, and the junction held 6 bases outside the gene matches. The CDR3 consists of 14 residues. CDR3 protein: CASSIDRGRKKLFF. Here the CDR3 DNA reads TGTGCCAGCAGTATAGACAGGGGGCGCAAAAAACTGTTTTTT.

Only one count was recorded for this clone. The chain combines TRBV9 with TRBJ1-1; D is perhaps TRBD1 (6 bases). The CDR3 length is 14 residues. Looked up from germline, CDR1 is SGDLS and CDR2 is YYNGEE. The V end lost 3 bases, the J end lost 3 bases, and 12 bases lay between the germline ends. The CDR3 is CASSARDTYTEAFF. DNA for the CDR3: TGTGCCAGCAGCGCCCGGGACACCTACACTGAAGCTTTCTTT.

J is TRBJ2-6 and V is TRBV5-1; TRBD1 agrees at 9 bases. Germline loops: CDR1 SGHRS, CDR2 YFSETQ. After removal of 4 bases from V and 7 bases from J, the junction contained 3 bases not matched to a gene. CDR3 length: 14 residues. The CDR3: CASSGTGNANVLTF. The DNA for the CDR3 is TGCGCCAGCAGCGGGACAGGGAACGCCAACGTCCTGACTTTC.

This chain connects TRBV2 to TRBJ1-2; D remains unclear. This CDR3 is built from 15 residues. V shed 3 bases and J shed 0 bases, with 11 bases lying between them. Per germline, CDR1 SNHLY and CDR2 FYNNEI. DNA of the CDR3: TGTGCCAGCAGTGATTTGAGAGAAACTAACTATGGCTACACCTTC. Its translation is CASSDLRETNYGYTF.

The chain couples TRBV4-1 to TRBJ1-2, with D perhaps matching TRBD1 (6 bases). Germline CDR1 is MGHRA and CDR2 is YSYEKL. The CDR3 is made up of 15 amino acids. Trimming shortened V by 3 bases and J by 5 bases, and 16 bases separated the two germline ends. Written as DNA, the CDR3 is TGCGCCAGCAGCCAGGGGGCAGGGAGACAATATGGCTACACCTTC. Protein: CASSQGAGRQYGYTF.

The CDR3 nucleotides read TGTGCCAGCGCGGTGTCAGGGGGGTACCAAGAGACCCAGTACTTC. Its protein product is CASAVSGGYQETQYF. This chain uses TRBV7-3 with TRBJ2-5; a weak D match, TRBD1 (7 bases). The germline V and J ends were trimmed by 8 bases and 0 bases, with 16 bases remaining between them. Germline-derived CDR1 and CDR2 are SGHTA and FQGTGA. CDR3 size: 15 residues.

This rearrangement joins TRBV24-1 to TRBJ2-1; D is unresolved. The germline V gene encodes CDR1 KGHDR and CDR2 SFDVKD. V was trimmed by 5 bases and J by 7 bases, leaving 5 bases between them. There are 11 residues in the CDR3. CDR3 in amino acids: CATSARNEQFF. The CDR3 DNA reads TGTGCCACCAGTGCCCGTAATGAGCAGTTCTTC.

The rearrangement links TRBV5-1 to TRBJ2-7; tentatively, D is TRBD2 (5 bases). V was clipped by 0 bases and J by 6 bases, with 16 bases between them. This CDR3 is built from 15 residues. Looked up from germline, CDR1 is SGHRS and CDR2 is YFSETQ. CDR3 nucleotides: TGCGCCAGCAGCTTGGCCGGGAATAGTCCCGGCGAGCAGTACTTC. This sequence encodes CASSLAGNSPGEQYF.

This clone was observed a single time. This chain uses TRBV29-1 with TRBJ2-2; D might be TRBD2 (6 bases). CDR1 SQVTM and CDR2 ANQGSEA come from the germline V gene. V was clipped by 0 bases and J by 2 bases, with 10 bases between them. The CDR3 loop spans 15 amino acids. CDR3: CSVEDGTFNTGELFF. The CDR3 bases are TGCAGCGTTGAAGACGGGACTTTTAACACCGGGGAGCTGTTTTTT.

V is TRBV2 and J is TRBJ2-5; 10 bases match TRBD1. Germline V gene sequence: CDR1 SNHLY, CDR2 FYNNEI. Trimming cost V 3 bases and J 5 bases; bases outside gene matches: 3. This CDR3 region has 14 residues. CDR3: CASSDRTGGETQYF. CDR3 nucleotides: TGTGCCAGCAGTGATCGGACAGGGGGTGAGACCCAGTACTTC. Complete variable domain (other parts from reference TRBV2 and TRBJ2-5): EPEVTQTPSHQVTQMGQEVILRCVPISNHLYFYWYRQILGQKVEFLVSFYNNEISEKSEIFDDQFSVERPDGSNFTLKIRSTKLEDSAMYFCASSDRTGGETQYFGPGTRLLVL.

This chain joins TRBV10-1 and TRBJ2-2; the D gene is possibly TRBD1 (6 bases). Deletions cut 6 bases from V and 5 bases from J, with 16 bases between. The CDR3 is made up of 15 amino acids. CDR1 is WNHNN and CDR2 is SYGVQD in the germline V gene (reference sequence). CDR3 sequence reads: CASRKQGTGTGELFF. DNA for the CDR3: TGCGCCAGCAGAAAACAGGGTACGGGGACCGGGGAGCTGTTTTTT.

The rearrangement uses TRBV6-5 and TRBJ1-2; unclear D gene. Trimming stripped 8 bases from V and 4 bases from J, with 14 bases between. The germline V gene has CDR1 MNHEY and CDR2 SVGAGI. The CDR3 totals 13 residues. The CDR3 sequence is CASSDSAGYGYTF. CDR3 DNA sequence: TGTGCCAGCTCGGACTCGGCCGGCTATGGCTACACCTTC.

The genes are TRBV12-3 or TRBV12-4 and TRBJ1-2, with a possible D match to TRBD1 (5 bases). V was cut by 5 bases and J by 6 bases, with 10 bases left in between. The CDR3 runs to 12 residues. DNA of the CDR3: TGTGCCAGCAGTATTAGCAGGGATGGCTACACCTTC. It codes for CASSISRDGYTF.

This chain uses TRBV4-1 with TRBJ2-3; 8 bases are a match to TRBD2. J gave up 5 bases and V 1 base, and 2 bases lay outside the gene matches. There are 14 residues in the CDR3. The germline gives CDR1 MGHRA, CDR2 YSYEKL. CDR3 residues: CASSQVAGLDTQYF. CDR3 coding DNA: TGCGCCAGCAGCCAAGTAGCGGGGTTAGATACGCAGTATTTT.

This sequence joins TRBV18 and TRBJ2-5; D might be TRBD1 (5 bases). V dropped 0 bases and J dropped 1 base, with 9 bases sitting between them. In germline, CDR1 is KGHSH, CDR2 LQKENI. The CDR3 has 15 amino acids. CDR3 sequence (DNA): TGTGCCAGCTCACCACCGGGGCGGTCCCAAGAGACCCAGTACTTC. Residues: CASSPPGRSQETQYF.

J is TRBJ1-2 and V is TRBV19; D possibly corresponds to TRBD1 (6 bases). This CDR3 spans 14 amino acids. In germline, CDR1 is LNHDA, CDR2 SQIVND (reference sequence). The V and J ends lost 5 bases and 4 bases respectively, with 14 bases between them. The CDR3, as DNA: TGTGCCAGTAGTGCCCAGGGGAATGGCTATGGCTACACCTTC. It is translated as CASSAQGNGYGYTF. Full variable domain (rest looked up from reference TRBV19 and TRBJ1-2): DGGITQSPKYLFRKEGQNVTLSCEQNLNHDAMYWYRQDPGQGLRLIYYSQIVNDFQKGDIAEGYSVSREKKESFPLTVTSAQKNPTAFYLCASSAQGNGYGYTFGSGTRLTVV.

The CDR3 coding sequence is TGTGCCAGCAGTGTCGGACAGGGGCGAAGTGGCTACACCTTC. As protein: CASSVGQGRSGYTF. J is TRBJ1-2 and V is TRBV6-4, with 9 bases identical to TRBD1. The ends lost 4 bases at V and 7 bases at J; junction bases unmatched: 7. Germline loops: CDR1 MRHNA, CDR2 SNTAGT. The CDR3 contains 14 residues.

This chain joins TRBV5-4 and TRBJ2-5, with TRBD1 matching 8 bases. The trim removed 4 bases at V and 2 bases at J, leaving 7 bases unmatched. The V gene's germline CDR1 is SGHNT and CDR2 YYREEE (reference sequence). The CDR3 totals 15 residues. Written as DNA, the CDR3 is TGTGCCAGCAGCCTTCAGGGGGCGCATCAAGAGACCCAGTACTTC. This codes for CASSLQGAHQETQYF.

This chain joins TRBV12-3 or TRBV12-4 and TRBJ1-2; D not certain. The CDR3 is 13 amino acids. V was cut by 2 bases and J by 5 bases, with 9 bases left in between. The CDR3 region has the DNA TGTGCCAGCAGTTTATTTGGGCGATATGGCTACACCTTC. It is translated as CASSLFGRYGYTF.

This clone came up once. V usage is TRBV7-6 and J usage is TRBJ2-6; 11 bases match TRBD1. CDR1 and CDR2 from the germline V gene are SGHVS and FNYEAQ. Losses at the gene ends were 3 bases for V and 0 bases for J; bases not matched to a gene: 13. The CDR3 has 21 residues. CDR3 DNA: TGTGCCAGCAGCTTGAACCTTGACGGACAGGGGGCCATCTCTGGGGCCAACGTCCTGACTTTC. It encodes CASSLNLDGQGAISGANVLTF.

The chain uses TRBV27 and TRBJ1-5; no clear D. Trimming took off 3 bases at V and 7 bases at J, with 7 bases between the two ends. CDR3 size: 12 residues. Germline V lookup: CDR1 MNHEY, CDR2 SMNVEV (reference sequence). The CDR3 bases are TGTGCCAGCAGTTTTCGTCAGCAGCCCCAGCATTTT. Protein: CASSFRQQPQHF.

This clone was seen only once. The CDR3 is CASSETREEKLFF. The CDR3 nucleotides read TGTGCCAGCAGTGAAACCAGGGAAGAAAAACTGTTTTTT. V is TRBV2 and J is TRBJ1-4; tentatively, D is TRBD1 (5 bases). This CDR3 spans 13 amino acids. V gave up 2 bases and J gave up 8 bases, with 9 bases separating them. The germline gives CDR1 SNHLY, CDR2 FYNNEI.

The rearrangement links TRBV5-1 to TRBJ1-1; maybe TRBD1 (5 bases). V lost 3 bases, J lost 4 bases, and 10 bases lay in between. Per the germline V gene, CDR1 is SGHRS and CDR2 is YFSETQ. The CDR3 totals 13 residues. The CDR3 DNA sequence: TGCGCCAGCAGCTCGCAGGGTACCACTGAAGCTTTCTTT. Its protein is CASSSQGTTEAFF. Combining the CDR3 with reference TRBV5-1 and TRBJ1-1 gives the whole variable domain KAGVTQTPRYLIKTRGQQVTLSCSPISGHRSVSWYQQTPGQGLQFLFEYFSETQRNKGNFPGRFSGRQFSNSRSEMNVSTLELGDSALYLCASSSQGTTEAFFGQGTRLTVV.